Each of the 5 T cell receptor beta chains below was sequenced from the same sample in a study of Ad26.COV2.S vaccination and SARS-CoV-2 variants (dated by TCRdb to the early 2020s). The sample's treatment or condition label, in plain terms: roughly 19 received Ad26.COV2.S at low or high dose, single or two shots; roughly five received placebo; per-sample allocation not given. Repertoires of vaccine and placebo recipients were sequenced from samples taken on day 63 after the first injection. Library construction relied on the immunoSEQ multiplex PCR assay. TCRdb stores this immuneACCESS table with in-frame sequences only. Part of the clones is absent; in the studies checked, under half of the shortfall reflects unresolved V genes, and no reason is known for the rest. Recorded for this sample are fewer than 500,000 clones; roughly 87% of them occurred a single time. About 2.5% of the sample is in the top ten clones.

Source: peripheral blood, taken in a trial of Ad26.COV2.S vaccine versus placebo. The origin of the receptors is a person aged 18-60 years who received the Ad26.COV2.S COVID-19 vaccine or a placebo.

The chain links TRBV2 to TRBJ2-3; TRBD2 aligns across 7 bases. J gave up 2 bases and V 6 bases, and 17 bases lay outside the gene matches. Germline-derived CDR1 and CDR2 are SNHLY and FYNNEI. This CDR3 spans 18 amino acids. The CDR3 DNA reads as TGTGCCAGCAGCAGACTAGGCGGGAGTCTTGCTTTCACAGATACGCAGTATTTT. This translates into CASSRLGGSLAFTDTQYF. Together with reference TRBV2 and TRBJ2-3, the CDR3 gives the full variable domain: EPEVTQTPSHQVTQMGQEVILRCVPISNHLYFYWYRQILGQKVEFLVSFYNNEISEKSEIFDDQFSVERPDGSNFTLKIRSTKLEDSAMYFCASSRLGGSLAFTDTQYFGPGTRLTVL.

V gene TRBV19 combines with J gene TRBJ1-5, with unresolved D. Trimming took 1 base from V and 0 from J, leaving 10 bases between them. Germline assignment: CDR1 LNHDA and CDR2 SQIVND (reference sequence). This CDR3 has 16 amino acids. CDR3 nucleotide sequence: TGTGCCAGTAGTATAGTGGTTACCTATAGCAATCAGCCCCAGCATTTT. Protein sequence: CASSIVVTYSNQPQHF. The whole variable domain, filled in from reference TRBV19 and TRBJ1-5, reads DGGITQSPKYLFRKEGQNVTLSCEQNLNHDAMYWYRQDPGQGLRLIYYSQIVNDFQKGDIAEGYSVSREKKESFPLTVTSAQKNPTAFYLCASSIVVTYSNQPQHFGDGTRLSIL.

The CDR3, as DNA: TGTGCCAGTAGTTTTCTCAGCGGGGGGAACTACGAGCAGTACTTC. This gives the protein CASSFLSGGNYEQYF. The chain employs TRBV19 and TRBJ2-7, with 9 positions matching TRBD2. Germline assignment: CDR1 LNHDA and CDR2 SQIVND (reference sequence). CDR3 length: 15 residues. The ends lost 5 bases at V and 3 bases at J; junction bases unmatched: 8.

This clone has just one count. The V gene is TRBV9, the J gene TRBJ1-6, with TRBD1 as a possible D gene (6 bases). Germline lookup yields CDR1 SGDLS and CDR2 YYNGEE. CDR3 size: 14 residues. V lost 2 bases and J lost 13, with 16 bases in between. CDR3 in DNA: TGTGCCAGCAGCGTGGACAACAGGGACACCCCCCTCCACTTT. Its protein is CASSVDNRDTPLHF.

The chain is built from TRBV9 and TRBJ2-1; D gene ambiguous. Per germline, CDR1 SGDLS and CDR2 YYNGEE. This CDR3 region has 16 residues. V shed 0 bases and J shed 4 bases, with 14 bases lying between them. CDR3 amino acids: CASSVGVMVGYNEQFF. The CDR3 coding sequence is TGTGCCAGCAGCGTAGGGGTTATGGTGGGATACAATGAGCAGTTCTTC.